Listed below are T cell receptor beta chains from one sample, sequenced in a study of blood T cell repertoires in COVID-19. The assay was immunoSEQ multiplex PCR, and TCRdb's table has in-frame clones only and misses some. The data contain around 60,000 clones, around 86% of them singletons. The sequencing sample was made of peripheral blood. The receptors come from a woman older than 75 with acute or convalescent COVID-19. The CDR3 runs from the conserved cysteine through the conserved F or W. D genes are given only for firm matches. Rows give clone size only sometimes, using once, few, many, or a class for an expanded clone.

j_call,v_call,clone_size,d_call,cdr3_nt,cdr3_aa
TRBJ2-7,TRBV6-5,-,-,TGTGCCAGCAGTTCCTCAGACAGACCCTACGAGCAGTACTTC,CASSSSDRPYEQYF
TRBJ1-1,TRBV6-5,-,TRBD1,TGTGCCAGCAGTTACCGACAGGGGAGCACTGAAGCTTTCTTT,CASSYRQGSTEAFF
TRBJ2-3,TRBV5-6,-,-,TGTGCCAGCAGCTTGGCGGGGGTGGATACGCAGTATTTT,CASSLAGVDTQYF
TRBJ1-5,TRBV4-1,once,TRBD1,TGCGCCAGCAGCCAAGAAGGTCCCCCTTGGACAGGGGGCAGTCAGCCCCAGCATTTT,CASSQEGPPWTGGSQPQHF
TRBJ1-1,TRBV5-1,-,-,TGCGCCAGCAGCCCACCGTTTGGACAACCCACTGAAGCTTTCTTT,CASSPPFGQPTEAFF
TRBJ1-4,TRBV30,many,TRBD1,TGTGCCTGCATGACAGGGGATCTTGAAAAACTGTTTTTT,CACMTGDLEKLFF
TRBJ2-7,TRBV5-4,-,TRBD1,TGTGCCAGCAGCAAGAGCCGGGACAGGGCATACGAGCAGTACTTC,CASSKSRDRAYEQYF
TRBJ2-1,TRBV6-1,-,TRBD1,TGTGCCAGCAGTGAAGTGGCAGGGGGCTTGCATGAGCAGTTCTTC,CASSEVAGGLHEQFF
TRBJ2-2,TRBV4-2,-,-,TGTGCCAGCAGCCAAGCCCGGCGGGGTGGGAGGAACACCGGGGAGCTGTTTTTT,CASSQARRGGRNTGELFF
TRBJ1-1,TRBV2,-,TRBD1,TGTGCCAGCAGGGAGGGACAGGCCACTGAAGCTTTCTTT,CASREGQATEAFF
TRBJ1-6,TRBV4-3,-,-,TGCGCCAGCAGCCGCCAGACAGACCTTCAAAATTCACCCCTCCACTTT,CASSRQTDLQNSPLHF
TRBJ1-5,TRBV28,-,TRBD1,TGTGCCGGGGGGACAGGGGCAAGGAGCAATCAGCCCCAGCATTTT,CAGGTGARSNQPQHF
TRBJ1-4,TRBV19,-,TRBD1,TGTGCCAGTCGGTTCGTAGGGGGCGAAAAACTGTTTTTT,CASRFVGGEKLFF
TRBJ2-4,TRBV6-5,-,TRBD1,TGTGCCAGCAGCCCAGGGGGCGAGGGAAACATTCAGTACTTC,CASSPGGEGNIQYF
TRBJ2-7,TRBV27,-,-,TGTGCCAGCAGTTCCCTCACAGGAGGGGTCGAGCAGTACTTC,CASSSLTGGVEQYF
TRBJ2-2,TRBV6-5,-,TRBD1,TGTGCCAGCAGCCTCGGGACAGAGCCCACCGGGGAGCTGTTTTTT,CASSLGTEPTGELFF
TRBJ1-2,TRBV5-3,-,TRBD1,TGTGCCAGAAGCCCGGAACCCACGACAGGGGGCGGCTATGGCTACACCTTC,CARSPEPTTGGGYGYTF
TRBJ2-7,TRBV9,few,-,TGTGCCAGCAGCGGGTGGACAAAGGACGAGCAGTACTTC,CASSGWTKDEQYF
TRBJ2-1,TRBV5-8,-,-,TGTGCCAGCAGCTTGAGTGGTTATAGCGGTTACAATGAGCAGTTCTTC,CASSLSGYSGYNEQFF